This passage covers 7 T cell receptor beta chains from one sample sequenced in a study of blood T cell repertoires in COVID-19. Libraries were prepared by immunoSEQ multiplex PCR; TCRdb keeps only in-frame clonotypes and omits some of them. The profile shows 240,000 or so clones, approximately 83% of them singletons. The specimen was PBMCs or T cells enriched from blood (not recorded which). These receptors all stem from a woman in her 40s with acute COVID-19.

The chain joins TRBV3-1 (or the pseudogene TRBV3-2) to TRBJ2-1; 7 bases agree with TRBD2. V dropped 0 bases and J dropped 4; count of bases not matched to a gene: 9. The CDR3 is 17 residues long. Germline-derived CDR1 and CDR2 are LGHDT and YNNKEL (reference sequence). The CDR3, as DNA: TGTGCCAGCAGCCAAGATCAACGGGGACTACCTTACAATGAGCAGTTCTTC. It specifies CASSQDQRGLPYNEQFF.

This clone came up once. The genes are TRBV29-1 and TRBJ2-7; 8 positions match TRBD1. Germline V gene sequence: CDR1 SQVTM, CDR2 ANQGSEA. This CDR3 spans 14 amino acids. J gave up 2 bases and V 4 bases, and 7 bases lay outside the gene matches. The CDR3 DNA reads TGCAGCGTTGGGGGGACAGGATTTACCTACGAGCAGTACTTC. Translating it yields CSVGGTGFTYEQYF.

This chain's CDR3 is CASSMRDRLNQPQHF. The CDR3 bases are TGTGCCAGTAGTATGAGGGACAGACTAAATCAGCCCCAGCATTTT. The V call is TRBV19, the J call TRBJ1-5, with 7 bases fitting TRBD1. The CDR3 is 15 amino acids. The J segment lost 4 bases and the V segment lost 3 bases, leaving 6 bases of the junction unmatched. The germline V gene encodes CDR1 LNHDA and CDR2 SQIVND (reference sequence).

This chain links TRBV5-1 with TRBJ2-7; D may be TRBD1 (5 bases). CDR3 length: 15 residues. V was trimmed by 4 bases and J by 0 bases, leaving 14 bases between them. Per germline, CDR1 SGHRS and CDR2 YFSETQ. The CDR3 DNA is TGCGCCAGCAGCCCGAGGACACCGAGCTCCTACGAGCAGTACTTC. This gives the protein CASSPRTPSSYEQYF. Using reference TRBV5-1 and TRBJ2-7 for the parts outside the CDR3, the full variable domain is KAGVTQTPRYLIKTRGQQVTLSCSPISGHRSVSWYQQTPGQGLQFLFEYFSETQRNKGNFPGRFSGRQFSNSRSEMNVSTLELGDSALYLCASSPRTPSSYEQYFGPGTRLTVT.

V is TRBV7-2 and J is TRBJ2-7; 8 bases line up with TRBD2. CDR1 and CDR2 from the germline V gene are SGHTA and FQGNSA. The CDR3 is made up of 16 amino acids. The J segment lost 4 bases and the V segment lost 1 base, leaving 9 bases of the junction unmatched. The CDR3 loop is CASSLGVSGGPYEQYF. As DNA, the CDR3 is TGTGCCAGCAGCTTAGGTGTGTCGGGAGGGCCTTACGAGCAGTACTTC. The full variable domain, in which reference TRBV7-2 and TRBJ2-7 provide the parts outside the CDR3, is GAGVSQSPSNKVTEKGKDVELRCDPISGHTALYWYRQSLGQGLEFLIYFQGNSAPDKSGLPSDRFSAERTGGSVSTLTIQRTQQEDSAVYLCASSLGVSGGPYEQYFGPGTRLTVT.

The chain links TRBV2 to TRBJ2-1; D is undetermined. CDR1 and CDR2 (germline): SNHLY, FYNNEI. V was pared by 2 bases and J by 10 bases, with 6 bases between. The CDR3 loop spans 11 amino acids. In DNA, the CDR3 is TGTGCCAGCAGTGAACAGGTCGAGCAGTTCTTC. It encodes CASSEQVEQFF.

The V call is TRBV7-3, the J call TRBJ1-1; no clear D gene. The germline V gene has CDR1 SGHTA and CDR2 FQGTGA. Trimming shortened V by 0 bases and J by 3 bases, and 8 bases separated the two germline ends. The CDR3 is made up of 14 amino acids. The CDR3 protein is CASSLTGRDTEAFF. The CDR3 DNA reads as TGTGCCAGCAGCTTAACCGGGAGGGACACTGAAGCTTTCTTT.